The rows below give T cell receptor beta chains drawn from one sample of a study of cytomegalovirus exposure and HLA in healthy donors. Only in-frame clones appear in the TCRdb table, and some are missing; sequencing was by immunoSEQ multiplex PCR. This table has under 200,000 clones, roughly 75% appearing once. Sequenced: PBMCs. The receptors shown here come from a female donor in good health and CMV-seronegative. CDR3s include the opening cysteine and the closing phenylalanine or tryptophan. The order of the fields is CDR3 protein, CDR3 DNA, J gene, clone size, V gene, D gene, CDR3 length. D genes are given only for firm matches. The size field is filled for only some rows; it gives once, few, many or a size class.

CDR3 protein: CATRVGPSGNTIYF
CDR3 DNA: TGTGCTACGCGGGTTGGCCCCTCTGGAAACACCATATATTTT
J gene: TRBJ1-3
clone size: NA
V gene: TRBV7-9
D gene: NA
CDR3 length: 14

CDR3 protein: CASSPSRTGRHEQYF
CDR3 DNA: TGTGCCAGCAGCCCAAGCCGGACAGGGAGGCACGAGCAGTACTTC
J gene: TRBJ2-7
clone size: NA
V gene: TRBV7-8
D gene: TRBD1
CDR3 length: 15

CDR3 protein: CASSLSPGGQDEQYF
CDR3 DNA: TGTGCCAGCAGTTTATCACCGGGAGGGCAGGACGAGCAGTACTTC
J gene: TRBJ2-7
clone size: NA
V gene: TRBV27
D gene: TRBD2
CDR3 length: 15

CDR3 protein: CASSHLAGGTDTQYF
CDR3 DNA: TGCGCCAGCAGCCACCTAGCGGGAGGGACAGATACGCAGTATTTT
J gene: TRBJ2-3
clone size: NA
V gene: TRBV4-1
D gene: TRBD2
CDR3 length: 15

CDR3 protein: CSASGGGEAFF
CDR3 DNA: TGCAGTGCTAGTGGCGGGGGGGAAGCTTTCTTT
J gene: TRBJ1-1
clone size: few
V gene: TRBV20-1
D gene: NA
CDR3 length: 11

CDR3 protein: CACKLPREVGELFF
CDR3 DNA: TGTGCCTGTAAGCTACCGCGGGAGGTGGGGGAGCTGTTTTTT
J gene: TRBJ2-2
clone size: NA
V gene: TRBV30
D gene: TRBD2
CDR3 length: 14

CDR3 protein: CASSLGSRRGQETQYF
CDR3 DNA: TGCGCCAGCAGCTTGGGGTCCCGTAGAGGGCAAGAGACCCAGTACTTC
J gene: TRBJ2-5
clone size: NA
V gene: TRBV5-1
D gene: NA
CDR3 length: 16

CDR3 protein: CASSTPGWVSYEQYF
CDR3 DNA: TGTGCCAGCAGTACCCCCGGGTGGGTTTCCTACGAGCAGTACTTC
J gene: TRBJ2-7
clone size: NA
V gene: TRBV27
D gene: NA
CDR3 length: 15

CDR3 protein: CASSQPERLYNEQFF
CDR3 DNA: TGCGCCAGCAGCCAACCCGAACGACTTTATAATGAGCAGTTCTTC
J gene: TRBJ2-1
clone size: NA
V gene: TRBV4-1
D gene: NA
CDR3 length: 15

CDR3 protein: CASSSGTGHRNEQFF
CDR3 DNA: TGTGCCAGCAGCTCAGGGACGGGACACCGCAATGAGCAGTTCTTC
J gene: TRBJ2-1
clone size: once
V gene: TRBV7-2
D gene: NA
CDR3 length: 15

CDR3 protein: CASSDHEDTSYNEQFF
CDR3 DNA: TGTGCCAGCAGTGACCACGAGGACACGTCCTACAATGAGCAGTTCTTC
J gene: TRBJ2-1
clone size: NA
V gene: TRBV2
D gene: NA
CDR3 length: 16

CDR3 protein: CASSEGGDGYEQYF
CDR3 DNA: TGTGCCAGCAGTGAAGGGGGGGACGGCTACGAGCAGTACTTC
J gene: TRBJ2-7
clone size: NA
V gene: TRBV6-1
D gene: NA
CDR3 length: 14

CDR3 protein: CASSLDRSGRTDTQYF
CDR3 DNA: TGTGCCAGCAGCTTAGATCGGAGCGGGAGGACAGATACGCAGTATTTT
J gene: TRBJ2-3
clone size: NA
V gene: TRBV11-2
D gene: TRBD2
CDR3 length: 16

CDR3 protein: CASTPGQPGELFF
CDR3 DNA: TGTGCCAGCACCCCTGGACAGCCCGGGGAGCTGTTTTTT
J gene: TRBJ2-2
clone size: few
V gene: TRBV7-9
D gene: NA
CDR3 length: 13

CDR3 protein: CASSSPTRAHNSPLHF
CDR3 DNA: TGTGCCAGCAGTTCCCCGACTCGAGCTCATAATTCACCCCTCCACTTT
J gene: TRBJ1-6
clone size: NA
V gene: TRBV27
D gene: NA
CDR3 length: 16

CDR3 protein: CASSLLGRPGAGANVLTF
CDR3 DNA: TGTGCCAGCAGTTTGTTGGGCAGGCCGGGAGCTGGGGCCAACGTCCTGACTTTC
J gene: TRBJ2-6
clone size: NA
V gene: TRBV27
D gene: NA
CDR3 length: 18

CDR3 protein: CASSLAWGGQSAQHF
CDR3 DNA: TGTGCCAGCAGCTTAGCCTGGGGGGGACAATCAGCCCAGCATTTT
J gene: TRBJ1-5
clone size: NA
V gene: TRBV7-2
D gene: NA
CDR3 length: 15

CDR3 protein: CASKQGVQETQYF
CDR3 DNA: TGTGCCAGTAAACAGGGAGTCCAAGAGACCCAGTACTTC
J gene: TRBJ2-5
clone size: NA
V gene: TRBV28
D gene: NA
CDR3 length: 13